This TCR beta chain was profiled in a study of technical replicates of blood from several donors. Using immunoSEQ multiplex PCR, the repertoire was profiled, and TCRdb retains in-frame clones only, with some absent. The sample shows approximately 81,000 clones, around 95% of them seen only once. The sample was T cells isolated from PBMCs. The TCR comes from a human donor in good health.

In nucleotides, the CDR3 is TGTGCCACCAGCAGAGAGGGAGGGAGTTACGGCTACACCTTC. Translated: CATSREGGSYGYTF. This chain uses TRBV15 with TRBJ1-2; D is unclear. Germline values: CDR1 LNHNV, CDR2 YYDKDF (reference sequence). There are 14 residues in the CDR3. Trimming shortened V by 0 bases and J by 8 bases, and 13 bases separated the two germline ends.